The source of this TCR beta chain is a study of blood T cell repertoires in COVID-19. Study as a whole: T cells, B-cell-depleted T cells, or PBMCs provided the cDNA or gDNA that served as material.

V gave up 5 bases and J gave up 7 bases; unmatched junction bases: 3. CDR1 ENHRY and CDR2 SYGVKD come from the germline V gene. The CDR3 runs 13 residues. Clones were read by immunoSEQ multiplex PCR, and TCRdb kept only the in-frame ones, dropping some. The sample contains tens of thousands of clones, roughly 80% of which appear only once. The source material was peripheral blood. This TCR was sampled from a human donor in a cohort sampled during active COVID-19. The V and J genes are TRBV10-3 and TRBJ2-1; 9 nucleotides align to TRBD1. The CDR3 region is CAISPGTGNEQFF. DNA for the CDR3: TGTGCCATCAGTCCCGGGACAGGGAATGAGCAGTTCTTC.